The source of this T cell receptor (beta chain) is a study of T cells after yellow fever vaccination. UMIs and a universal primer site were added when TCR cDNA was made by 5'RACE template switching. MiXCR was run by TCRdb on the 5' RACE reads, yielding one entry per CDR3 protein. Of 450,000 to 650,000 distinct CDR3 sequences in the sample, roughly 13% were seen once. On this clonotype itself: Its antigen is as yet unknown.

The CDR3 is made up of 15 amino acids. Per germline, CDR1 MNHNS and CDR2 SASEGT. Trimming removed 2 bases at V and 0 bases at J, with 7 bases between. Study results and limitations: Only a small proportion of the clonotypes turned up in both the CD4 and the CD8 compartments, likely arising from convergent recombination. Post-booster repertoires again held most primary-vaccination clones (roughly 95% CD4, roughly 90% CD8).

The gene calls are TRBV6-1 and TRBJ1-4; D is unclear. The sequencing here drew on PBMCs, taken on the day of the yellow fever booster vaccination. This receptor was obtained from a man aged 30 to 39 who received the YFV17D yellow fever vaccine. For the CDR3, the DNA is TGTGCCAGCAGTGAACGGAGTGCAACTAATGAAAAACTGTTTTTT. This codes for CASSERSATNEKLFF.